This TCR beta chain was sequenced in a study of T cell responses to AZD1222 COVID-19 vaccine. In this sample, this clone turned up a few times. TCRdb keeps only in-frame clones here, not all; method: immunoSEQ multiplex PCR. The table records 110,000 or so clones, about 87% of them present only once. Germline-derived CDR1 and CDR2 are LGHDT and YNNKEL (reference sequence). Between the trimmed V and J ends, which lost 4 bases and 9 bases, there was a span of 15 bases. This CDR3 is built from 14 residues. This TCR came from an adult who received the AZD1222 COVID-19 vaccine. V gene TRBV3-1 (or the pseudogene TRBV3-2) combines with J gene TRBJ2-2; D is undetermined. The sample consisted of peripheral blood, taken 28 days after the second AZD1222 dose. CDR3: CASSRAALDRELFF. As DNA, the CDR3 is TGTGCCAGCAGCCGAGCAGCTCTCGACCGGGAGCTGTTTTTT.